A selection of T cell receptor beta chains follows, all from one sample in a study of CD8+ T cells in alopecia areata. TCRdb keeps only in-frame clones here, not all; method: immunoSEQ multiplex PCR. The table lists around 100,000 clones, 85% to 90% of them singletons, with around 10% in the top ten. Sequencing was performed on CD8+ T cells sorted from blood, taken between weeks 30 and 35, from a patient treated with tofacitinib. The origin of the receptors is a human donor with alopecia areata. The CDR3 runs from the conserved cysteine through the conserved F or W. The order of the fields is D gene, J gene, clone size, V gene, CDR3 DNA, CDR3 protein. D genes are given only for firm matches. Clone size, where shown, is once, few, many, or a class for clones that have expanded.

- | TRBJ2-7 | - | TRBV12-5 | TGTGCTAGTGGTCTAGAAAACGAGCAGTACTTC | CASGLENEQYF
TRBD2 | TRBJ2-1 | once | TRBV4-2 | TGTGCCAGCAGCCAATATGGGGGGGTGCTCTACAATGAGCAGTTCTTC | CASSQYGGVLYNEQFF
- | TRBJ2-1 | few | TRBV5-5 | TGTGCCAGCAGCTTGGCCGCAGGGAATGAGCAGTTCTTC | CASSLAAGNEQFF
TRBD2 | TRBJ2-3 | - | TRBV10-1 | TGCGCCAGCACTAGCGGGAGAGGGGCAGATACGCAGTATTTT | CASTSGRGADTQYF
TRBD2 | TRBJ2-1 | - | TRBV29-1 | TGCAGCGTTGAAAGCCTAGCGGGGGGGAGCTCCTACAATGAGCAGTTCTTC | CSVESLAGGSSYNEQFF
TRBD2 | TRBJ2-7 | - | TRBV27 | TGTGCCAGCAGTTTATCGAGGAGGGGGACTAGCGGGTACTACGAGCAGTACTTC | CASSLSRRGTSGYYEQYF
- | TRBJ2-7 | - | TRBV11-2 | TGTGCCAGCAGCTATGGCGCGGACACCTACGAGCAGTACTTC | CASSYGADTYEQYF
- | TRBJ2-6 | - | TRBV27 | TGTGCCAGCGGAGACAGGACCTCTGGGGCCAACGTCCTGACTTTC | CASGDRTSGANVLTF
TRBD1 | TRBJ2-3 | - | TRBV5-6 | TGTGCCAGCAGCTCCGTAACAGGGGGGCGCACAGATACGCAGTATTTT | CASSSVTGGRTDTQYF
- | TRBJ2-1 | - | TRBV5-1 | TGCGCCAGCAGCCCGGGACTTTACAATGAGCAGTTCTTC | CASSPGLYNEQFF
TRBD1 | TRBJ2-7 | - | TRBV10-3 | TGTGCCATCACCGGACAGGAGAATTACGAGCAGTACTTC | CAITGQENYEQYF
- | TRBJ2-4 | - | TRBV29-1 | TGCAGCGTTGAAGGGGACGGGGCCCGTTTAAACATTCAGTACTTC | CSVEGDGARLNIQYF
- | TRBJ1-1 | - | TRBV6-5 | TGTGCCAGCAGTTACATGGGGGAGAGAGACACTGAAGCTTTCTTT | CASSYMGERDTEAFF
- | TRBJ2-7 | - | TRBV25-1 | TGTGCCAGCAGTGAAGAAATCTCCTACGAGCAGTACTTC | CASSEEISYEQYF
TRBD2 | TRBJ2-7 | - | TRBV7-2 | TGTGCCAGCAGCTTACGACTAGCGGGAGGTCGAACCTACGAGCAGTACTTC | CASSLRLAGGRTYEQYF
- | TRBJ1-1 | - | TRBV4-1 | TGCGCCAGCAGCCAAGAACTCCCTAACACTGAAGCTTTCTTT | CASSQELPNTEAFF
- | TRBJ2-1 | - | TRBV27 | TGTGCCAGCAGCCTAGGCACGGGAGAGCAGTTCTTC | CASSLGTGEQFF
- | TRBJ1-5 | - | TRBV19 | TGTGCCAGTAATATCGGTGGTAGCAATCAGCCCCAGCATTTT | CASNIGGSNQPQHF
TRBD1 | TRBJ1-2 | - | TRBV2 | TGTGCCAGCAGAGACGGGACAGGAGATAACTATGGCTACACCTTC | CASRDGTGDNYGYTF
- | TRBJ2-7 | - | TRBV19 | TGTGCCAGTAGTATTATTGGCGGGGACGAGCAGTACTTC | CASSIIGGDEQYF
- | TRBJ2-3 | once | TRBV7-9 | TGTGCCAGCAGCCTCGCCCTGAGGACAGATACGCAGTATTTT | CASSLALRTDTQYF
- | TRBJ2-4 | - | TRBV6-5 | TGTGCCAGCAGTTACGGGCTCGTCAACCCCAGGGACATTCAGTACTTC | CASSYGLVNPRDIQYF
TRBD2 | TRBJ2-1 | - | TRBV27 | TGTGCCAGCAGTTTGACGGGGGGTGAGCAGTTCTTC | CASSLTGGEQFF
- | TRBJ1-1 | - | TRBV6-5 | TGTGCCAGCAGTTACGGTGGTGACGGGGACACTGAAGCTTTCTTT | CASSYGGDGDTEAFF
- | TRBJ2-7 | once | TRBV7-8 | TGTGCCAGCAGCCCTATGGCAGGTTCCTACGAGCAGTACTTC | CASSPMAGSYEQYF
- | TRBJ2-7 | - | TRBV29-1 | TGCAGCGTTGTTGCGGACTCCCGAGGGGAGCAGTACTTC | CSVVADSRGEQYF
- | TRBJ2-1 | - | TRBV9 | TGTGCCAGCAGCGCGGGGAGTATCGATGAGCAGTTCTTC | CASSAGSIDEQFF
TRBD1 | TRBJ2-7 | - | TRBV7-9 | TGTGCCAGCAGCGGTTGGGGACAGGATTCCTACGAGCAGTACTTC | CASSGWGQDSYEQYF
TRBD1 | TRBJ1-1 | once | TRBV7-9 | TGTGCCAGCAGCTCCAGGGGGACTGAAGCTTTCTTT | CASSSRGTEAFF
- | TRBJ1-1 | - | TRBV9 | TGTGCCAGCAGCCCTACGCGTGGGGGAGGTGAAGCTTTCTTT | CASSPTRGGGEAFF
- | TRBJ1-1 | once | TRBV14 | TGTGCCAGCAGCCCAGCCAGGGGAAGCGCTGAAGCTTTCTTT | CASSPARGSAEAFF
TRBD2 | TRBJ2-7 | - | TRBV27 | TGTGCCAGCAGTTTGGGTAGCGGGTCAGGGCGCTACGAGCAGTACTTC | CASSLGSGSGRYEQYF
- | TRBJ2-1 | - | TRBV6-4 | TGTGCCAGCAGTGACGGTGAGGTCAATGAGCAGTTCTTC | CASSDGEVNEQFF
TRBD2 | TRBJ2-7 | - | TRBV2 | TGTGCCAGCACCTTAGCGGGAGGGCCCTACGAGCAGTACTTC | CASTLAGGPYEQYF
TRBD2 | TRBJ2-1 | - | TRBV9 | TGTGCCAGCAGCGTAGGGAGTAGCGGGAGTAATGAGCAGTTCTTC | CASSVGSSGSNEQFF
- | TRBJ1-4 | - | TRBV27 | TGTGCCAGCAGGCCACCAGTGGGTGAAAAACTGCTTTTT | CASRPPVGEKLLF
TRBD1 | TRBJ2-2 | - | TRBV19 | TGTGCCAGTAGACAGACGGGACAGGGAGGACCGAACACCGGGGAGCTGTTTTTT | CASRQTGQGGPNTGELFF
TRBD2 | TRBJ2-1 | - | TRBV30 | TGTGCCTGGAATGGACTAGCGGCCTACAATGAGCAGTTCTTC | CAWNGLAAYNEQFF
TRBD1 | TRBJ1-2 | - | TRBV27 | TGTGCCAGCAGGAGAGTAACGACAGGGTTGAACTATGGCTACACCTTC | CASRRVTTGLNYGYTF
TRBD2 | TRBJ2-7 | - | TRBV27 | TGTGCCAGCAGTATGGGACTAGCGGGGAGGGAGCAGTACTTC | CASSMGLAGREQYF
- | TRBJ2-7 | - | TRBV9 | TGTGCCAGCAGCGTAGCTACTGGCGAGCAGTACTTC | CASSVATGEQYF
TRBD2 | TRBJ2-2 | - | TRBV7-3 | TGTGCCAGCAGCTTAGAATCTTTGGCGGGAGTGAACACCGGGGAGCTGTTTTTT | CASSLESLAGVNTGELFF
- | TRBJ1-1 | - | TRBV15 | TGTGCCACCAGCAGATATCAAAAGGGGACTGAAGCTTTCTTT | CATSRYQKGTEAFF
- | TRBJ2-1 | once | TRBV15 | TGTGCCACCAGCAGAGTTGGTAGCTATGGTGAGCAGTTCTTC | CATSRVGSYGEQFF
- | TRBJ1-5 | - | TRBV7-9 | TGTGCCAGCAGCTTAGCTGGGGGCGGTCAGCCCCAGCATTTT | CASSLAGGGQPQHF
TRBD2 | TRBJ2-1 | once | TRBV27 | TGTGCCAGCAGTTTATCGACGGGAGGGTACTACAATGAGCAGTTCTTC | CASSLSTGGYYNEQFF
TRBD1 | TRBJ2-7 | - | TRBV5-1 | TGCGCCAGCAGCTTGGAGACAGGGGCCTACGAGCAGTACTTC | CASSLETGAYEQYF
- | TRBJ2-7 | - | TRBV21-1 | TGTGCCAGCAGCAACCACGAGCAGTACTTC | CASSNHEQYF
- | TRBJ2-2 | - | TRBV5-4 | TGTGCCAGCAGCCAAGACTCGGGGACCGGGGAGCTGTTTTTT | CASSQDSGTGELFF
TRBD1 | TRBJ2-7 | - | TRBV27 | TGTGCCAGCAGCAAGGGACAGGCTTCCTACGAGCAGTACTTC | CASSKGQASYEQYF
- | TRBJ2-2 | - | TRBV30 | TGTGCCTGGACCCGGACGGGGGAGGCCGGGGAGCTGTTTTTT | CAWTRTGEAGELFF
- | TRBJ2-7 | - | TRBV13 | TGTGCCAGCAGCTTTAAGGGGGTGAGCTCCTACGAGCAGTACTTC | CASSFKGVSSYEQYF
TRBD2 | TRBJ2-1 | - | TRBV7-9 | TGTGCCAGCAGCGCACTAGCGCCGATTGAGCAGTTCTTC | CASSALAPIEQFF
- | TRBJ2-7 | - | TRBV10-3 | TGTGCCATCAGTGAGTCTCTTTACGAGCAGTACTTC | CAISESLYEQYF
- | TRBJ1-2 | once | TRBV20-1 | TGCAGTGCGACGGGACTCGTTGGCTACACCTTC | CSATGLVGYTF
TRBD2 | TRBJ2-7 | - | TRBV27 | TGTGCCAGCAGTGGGGGACTAGCGGGAGGTTCGAGCTCCTACGAGCAGTACTTC | CASSGGLAGGSSSYEQYF
TRBD2 | TRBJ2-1 | - | TRBV2 | TGTGCCAGCACCTATAGCGGGGGGGATTCCTACAATGAGCAGTTCTTC | CASTYSGGDSYNEQFF
- | TRBJ1-5 | - | TRBV2 | TGTGCCAGCAGTGAACAGGGTTATAGTCAGCCCCAGCATTTT | CASSEQGYSQPQHF
- | TRBJ1-1 | once | TRBV27 | TGTGCCAGCGTGACACTGGAAAACACTGAAGCTTTCTTT | CASVTLENTEAFF
- | TRBJ2-6 | - | TRBV5-6 | TGTGCCAGCAGCTTAAGGTCACAGGGAAGGGCCAACGTCCTGACTTTC | CASSLRSQGRANVLTF